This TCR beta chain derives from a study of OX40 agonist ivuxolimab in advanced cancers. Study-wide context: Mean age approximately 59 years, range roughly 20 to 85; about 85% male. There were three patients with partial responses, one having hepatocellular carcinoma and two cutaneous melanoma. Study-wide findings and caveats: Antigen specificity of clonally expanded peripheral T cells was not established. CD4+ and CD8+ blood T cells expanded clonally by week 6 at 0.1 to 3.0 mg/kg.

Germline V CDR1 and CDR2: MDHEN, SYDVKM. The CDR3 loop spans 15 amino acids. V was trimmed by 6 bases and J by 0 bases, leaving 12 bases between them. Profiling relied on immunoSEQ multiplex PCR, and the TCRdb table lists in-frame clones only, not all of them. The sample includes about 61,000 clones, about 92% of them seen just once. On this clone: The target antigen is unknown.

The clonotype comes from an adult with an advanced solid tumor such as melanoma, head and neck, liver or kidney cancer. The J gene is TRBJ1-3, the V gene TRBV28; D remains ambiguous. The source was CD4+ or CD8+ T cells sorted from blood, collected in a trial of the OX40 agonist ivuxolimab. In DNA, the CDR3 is TGTGCCAGCAGAAGCAGGCAATCCTCTGGAAACACCATATATTTT. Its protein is CASRSRQSSGNTIYF.